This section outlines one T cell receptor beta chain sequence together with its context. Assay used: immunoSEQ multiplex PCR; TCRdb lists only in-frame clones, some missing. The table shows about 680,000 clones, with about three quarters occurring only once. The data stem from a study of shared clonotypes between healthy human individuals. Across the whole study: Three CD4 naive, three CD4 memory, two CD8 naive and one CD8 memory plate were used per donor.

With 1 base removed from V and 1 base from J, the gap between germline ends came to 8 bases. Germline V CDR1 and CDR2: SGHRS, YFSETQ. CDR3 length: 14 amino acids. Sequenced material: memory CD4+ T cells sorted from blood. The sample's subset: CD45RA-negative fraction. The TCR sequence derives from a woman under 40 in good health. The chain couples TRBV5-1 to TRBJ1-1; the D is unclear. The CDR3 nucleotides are TGCGCCAGCAGCTTGATACCGGGGAACACTGAAGCTTTCTTT. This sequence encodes CASSLIPGNTEAFF.